The 19 T cell receptor beta chains below were found in one sample sequenced in a study of cytomegalovirus exposure and HLA in healthy donors. The protocol was immunoSEQ multiplex PCR, while the TCRdb copy is restricted to in-frame clones and leaves out a portion. The sample includes under 80,000 clones, roughly 90% seen only once; the top ten take roughly 1.2%. Source material: PBMCs. The origin of the receptors is a woman younger than 30 in good health and CMV-seronegative.

The CDR3 is CSVGLAEPTDTQYF. The CDR3 DNA reads TGCAGCGTCGGGCTAGCGGAACCCACAGATACGCAGTATTTT. The chain links TRBV29-1 to TRBJ2-3, with TRBD2 matching over 7 bases. In germline, CDR1 is SQVTM, CDR2 ANQGSEA. The CDR3 spans 14 residues. The V and J ends lost 6 bases and 2 bases, in that order; junction bases with no gene match: 8.

To note about this clone: Its ends do not fully match the called genes, so a read error is possible. The CDR3 bases are TGCGCCAGCAGCCAAGCGTCAGTTAGTGGAGACACCATATATTTT. It translates to CASSQASVSGDTIYF. The V gene is TRBV4-1, the J gene TRBJ1-3; D not certain. The CDR3 is 15 residues long. Germline CDR1 is MGHRA and CDR2 is YSYEKL.

On this clone: Other DNA sequences from this sample encode an identical CDR3 as well. The genes are TRBV30 and TRBJ2-5, with a tentative D call TRBD2 (7 bases). CDR1 is GTSNPN, CDR2 SVGIG, per germline (reference sequence). The CDR3 sequence is 14 residues long. The V gene lost 0 bases and the J gene lost 5 bases, with 13 bases spanning the gap. CDR3 amino acids: CAWSVGGGWETQYF. The CDR3 DNA follows: TGTGCCTGGAGTGTGGGCGGGGGCTGGGAGACCCAGTACTTC.

The chain carries TRBV28 and TRBJ2-5; 12 nucleotides agree with TRBD2. Germline V CDR1 and CDR2: MDHEN, SYDVKM. With V trimmed by 5 bases and J by 2 bases, 12 bases remained unmatched. This CDR3 has 18 amino acids. The CDR3 sequence: CASSVTSGRGVKQETQYF. In DNA form, the CDR3 reads TGTGCCAGCAGTGTGACTAGCGGGAGAGGGGTTAAGCAAGAGACCCAGTACTTC.

This clone has only a few counts. V is TRBV2 and J is TRBJ1-5; D is uncertain. The germline gives CDR1 SNHLY, CDR2 FYNNEI. CDR3 length: 13 amino acids. V lost 0 bases to trimming and J lost 9 bases, with 9 bases between them. The CDR3 loop is CASSEAWRTPQHF. CDR3 in DNA: TGTGCCAGCAGTGAAGCGTGGAGGACGCCCCAGCATTTT.

The chain is built from TRBV7-9 and TRBJ2-5; 8 nucleotides align to TRBD2. Germline V gives CDR1 SEHNR, CDR2 FQNEAQ (reference sequence). This CDR3 comprises 14 residues. V was pared by 2 bases and J by 2 bases, with 1 base of the junction left unmatched. The CDR3: CASSLRLAQETQYF. The DNA for the CDR3 is TGTGCCAGCAGCTTAAGACTAGCGCAAGAGACCCAGTACTTC.

J is TRBJ2-5 and V is TRBV13; the match to TRBD2 covers 9 bases. CDR1 PRHDT and CDR2 FYEKMQ come from the germline V gene (reference sequence). The CDR3 is 15 amino acids. V shed 2 bases and J 4 bases; nucleotides not matched to a gene: 5. DNA of the CDR3: TGTGCCAGCAGCTTACCAGCTAGCGGGATAGAGACCCAGTACTTC. Translating it yields CASSLPASGIETQYF.

J is TRBJ2-5 and V is TRBV28; D uncertain. The germline V gene encodes CDR1 MDHEN and CDR2 SYDVKM. The CDR3 is 17 residues long. Deletions cut 1 base from V and 4 bases from J, with 19 bases between. CDR3 DNA: TGTGCCAGCAGTTTATTTCTAGAGGCTGTAGTGGGAGAGACCCAGTACTTC. This codes for CASSLFLEAVVGETQYF.

The rearrangement uses TRBV28 and TRBJ1-5; perhaps TRBD1 as D (6 bases). This CDR3 is 19 amino acids long. Per germline, CDR1 MDHEN and CDR2 SYDVKM. Trimming pared 1 base from V and 0 bases from J, leaving 19 bases between. The CDR3 sequence: CASSLSRTATHYSNQPQHF. CDR3 DNA: TGTGCCAGCAGTTTATCTCGGACAGCAACCCACTATAGCAATCAGCCCCAGCATTTT.

The chain is built from TRBV27 and TRBJ2-3; possible D gene TRBD2, 6 bases. V was clipped by 0 bases and J by 4 bases, with 11 bases between them. CDR1 is MNHEY and CDR2 is SMNVEV in the germline V gene (reference sequence). The CDR3 extends over 15 amino acids. The CDR3 reads CASSLSLGGADTQYF. The DNA for the CDR3 is TGTGCCAGCAGTTTATCGTTGGGAGGCGCAGATACGCAGTATTTT.

V is TRBV27 and J is TRBJ2-5; a possible D gene is TRBD2 (6 bases). CDR3 length: 15 amino acids. The germline V and J ends were trimmed by 6 bases and 1 base, with 15 bases remaining between them. CDR1 is MNHEY and CDR2 is SMNVEV in the germline V gene (reference sequence). The CDR3 reads CASRGEDGSQETQYF. CDR3 in DNA: TGTGCCAGCAGGGGGGAGGACGGGAGCCAAGAGACCCAGTACTTC.

This clone occurred a few times. The chain joins TRBV11-3 to TRBJ2-7; 7 bases agree with TRBD1. V gave up 5 bases and J gave up 6 bases; unmatched junction bases: 7. Germline V CDR1 and CDR2: SGHNT, YENEEA. The length of the CDR3 is 13 residues. In DNA, the CDR3 is TGTGCCAGCAGCCTCGGGACAGACGGCGAGCAGTACTTC. This encodes CASSLGTDGEQYF. The whole variable domain, remainder taken from reference TRBV11-3 and TRBJ2-7, is EAGVVQSPRYKIIEKKQPVAFWCNPISGHNTLYWYLQNLGQGPELLIRYENEEAVDDSQLPKDRFSAERLKGVDSTLKIQPAELGDSAVYLCASSLGTDGEQYFGPGTRLTVT.

This chain uses TRBV6-5 with TRBJ2-7; 8 nucleotides agree with TRBD1. The CDR3 runs to 12 residues. Germline V gives CDR1 MNHEY, CDR2 SVGAGI. V was pared by 7 bases and J by 3 bases, with 2 bases of the junction left unmatched. The CDR3 nucleotides read TGTGCCAGCACGGACAGGGTCTACGAGCAGTACTTC. This encodes CASTDRVYEQYF.

The CDR3 region has the DNA TGTGCCAGCAGTTTTCTCAATCAGCCCCAGCATTTT. Protein product: CASSFLNQPQHF. The chain combines TRBV27 with TRBJ1-5; D not resolved. Per the germline V gene, CDR1 is MNHEY and CDR2 is SMNVEV (reference sequence). V lost 3 bases and J 3 bases, leaving 3 bases between the germline ends. CDR3 length equals 12 residues.

The table lists this clone with a count of one. The chain recombines TRBV19 with TRBJ1-1; 9 bases fit TRBD1. CDR1 LNHDA and CDR2 SQIVND come from the germline V gene (reference sequence). The CDR3 has 14 amino acids. V lost 6 bases, J lost 3 bases, and 5 bases stayed unmatched. The CDR3 region is CASSHRGRDTEAFF. CDR3 coding DNA: TGTGCCAGTAGCCACAGGGGGCGGGACACTGAAGCTTTCTTT.

The V gene is TRBV28, the J gene TRBJ1-3; unclear D gene. With 6 bases removed from V and 9 bases from J, the gap between germline ends came to 9 bases. Germline V gene lookup returns CDR1 MDHEN and CDR2 SYDVKM. This CDR3 contains 11 residues. CDR3 protein: CASSSRSTIYF. For the CDR3, the DNA is TGTGCCAGCAGCTCCCGGAGCACCATATATTTT.

The chain couples TRBV6-1 to TRBJ1-2, with 7 bases identical to TRBD1. Germline CDR1 is MNHNS and CDR2 is SASEGT. The CDR3 totals 16 residues. Trimming removed 4 bases from V and 7 bases from J; junction bases left unmatched: 15. The CDR3 here is CASSAGTDILMGGYTF. The CDR3 nucleotides read TGTGCCAGCAGTGCCGGGACAGACATTTTGATGGGTGGCTACACCTTC.

The chain is built from TRBV28 and TRBJ2-3; 8 bases map to TRBD2. The junction had 9 bases not matched to a gene; V was cut back by 6 bases and J by 1 base. Germline CDR1 MDHEN, CDR2 SYDVKM. The CDR3 consists of 16 residues. CDR3 protein: CASSPDSGTRTDTQYF. In DNA, the CDR3 is TGTGCCAGCAGCCCCGATAGCGGGACCCGCACAGATACGCAGTATTTT. Using reference TRBV28 and TRBJ2-3 for the parts outside the CDR3, the full variable domain is DVKVTQSSRYLVKRTGEKVFLECVQDMDHENMFWYRQDPGLGLRLIYFSYDVKMKEKGDIPEGYSVSREKKERFSLILESASTNQTSMYLCASSPDSGTRTDTQYFGPGTRLTVL.

The chain has TRBV10-3 and TRBJ1-5, with 12 bases identical to TRBD1. There are 16 residues in the CDR3. V gave up 8 bases and J gave up 6 bases; unmatched junction bases: 11. The germline V gene encodes CDR1 ENHRY and CDR2 SYGVKD. Here the CDR3 DNA reads TGTGCCATCGGGGATTCGGGACAGGGGGCGGCTCAGCCCCAGCATTTT. Amino acid sequence: CAIGDSGQGAAQPQHF.